These 27 T cell receptor beta chains were all obtained from the same sample, sequenced in a study of T-cell reconstitution after alpha-beta-depleted transplantation in children. The TCRbeta library was prepared with unique molecular identifiers. One entry per CDR3 protein results from TCRdb running MiXCR on the PCR reads. The sample records about 140,000 distinct CDR3 sequences, around 8.8% being singletons. Material: PBMCs, mostly from graft donor cells, obtained 180 days after TCRalphabeta/CD19-depleted stem cell transplant. The receptors here all came from a female patient aged 2-9 years who had a stem cell transplant for congenital amegakaryocytic thrombocytopenia, so the T cells may come from the graft donor.

The chain recombines TRBV24-1 with TRBJ1-3, with D maybe TRBD1 (6 bases). Trimming stripped 4 bases from V and 1 base from J, with 13 bases between. Germline CDR1 is KGHDR and CDR2 is SFDVKD. The CDR3 loop spans 16 amino acids. CDR3 DNA sequence: TGTGCCACCAGTGAATTACAGGGCCATTCTGGAAACACCATATATTTT. Amino acid sequence: CATSELQGHSGNTIYF.

This clonotype has at least ten counts. The V gene is TRBV20-1, the J gene TRBJ2-1; possible D gene TRBD2, 5 bases. Trimming took off 5 bases at V and 4 bases at J, with 15 bases between the two ends. CDR3 length: 14 residues. The germline gives CDR1 DFQATT, CDR2 SNEGSKA (reference sequence). CDR3 sequence (DNA): TGCAGTGCTTACAGCGGAGAGGTATACAATGAGCAGTTCTTC. Its translation: CSAYSGEVYNEQFF.

In its sample, this clonotype was seen many times. As DNA, the CDR3 is TGCGCCAGCGCCTTATCCAGGGACCACTACGAGCAGTACTTC. It specifies CASALSRDHYEQYF. This chain joins TRBV4-3 and TRBJ2-7; the D call may be TRBD1 or TRBD2 (5 bases each). V gave up 8 bases and J gave up 3 bases, with 17 bases separating them. Germline V gene lookup returns CDR1 LGHNA and CDR2 YSLEER. The CDR3 consists of 14 residues.

This clonotype was counted between two and nine times. This rearrangement joins TRBV12-3 or TRBV12-4 to TRBJ2-3; 7 bases match TRBD1. V lost 9 bases, J lost 4 bases, and 7 bases stayed unmatched. The CDR3 is made up of 13 amino acids. In DNA, the CDR3 is TGTGCCAGTTTACAGGGGTGGGCAGATACGCAGTATTTT. This sequence encodes CASLQGWADTQYF.

The J gene is TRBJ2-5, the V gene TRBV5-4, with D perhaps matching TRBD1 (6 bases). CDR3 length equals 15 residues. Trimming removed 0 bases from V and 1 base from J, with 10 bases in between. In germline, CDR1 is SGHNT, CDR2 YYREEE (reference sequence). CDR3 sequence reads: CASSLGGHTQETQYF. CDR3 bases: TGTGCCAGCAGCTTGGGGGGACATACCCAAGAGACCCAGTACTTC.

This clonotype was seen repeatedly, ten times or more. The chain carries TRBV2 and TRBJ2-2; the match to TRBD2 covers 7 bases. The CDR3 consists of 14 residues. V was pared by 4 bases and J by 1 base, with 0 bases of the junction left unmatched. Germline CDR1 reads SNHLY; CDR2 reads FYNNEI. DNA of the CDR3: TGTGCCAGCAGTGCTAGCGGGAACACCGGGGAGCTGTTTTTT. Protein sequence: CASSASGNTGELFF.

This clonotype was found a few times. The chain joins TRBV12-3 or TRBV12-4 to TRBJ2-1; 7 bases are shared with TRBD2. This CDR3 has 14 residues. V shed 1 base, J shed 9 bases, and the junction held 6 bases outside the gene matches. The CDR3: CASSLVGGRGEQFF. The CDR3 bases are TGTGCCAGCAGTTTAGTAGGTGGGAGGGGTGAGCAGTTCTTC.

This clonotype was counted at least ten times. The V gene is TRBV28, the J gene TRBJ2-1; TRBD1 might be the D (6 bases). With 6 bases removed from V and 0 bases from J, the gap between germline ends came to 12 bases. The CDR3 contains 15 residues. The germline CDR1 and CDR2 sequences are MDHEN and SYDVKM. This chain's CDR3 is CASSLRGSSYNEQFF. The CDR3 nucleotides read TGTGCCAGCAGCTTGAGGGGGAGCTCCTACAATGAGCAGTTCTTC. The whole variable domain, filled in from reference TRBV28 and TRBJ2-1, reads DVKVTQSSRYLVKRTGEKVFLECVQDMDHENMFWYRQDPGLGLRLIYFSYDVKMKEKGDIPEGYSVSREKKERFSLILESASTNQTSMYLCASSLRGSSYNEQFFGPGTRLTVL.

This clonotype was seen a few times. CDR3 coding DNA: TGTGCCAGCAGTGTACGTCAAGAGCAGTTCTTC. Translating gives CASSVRQEQFF. V and J are TRBV2 and TRBJ2-1, with D unresolved. This CDR3 has 11 amino acids. V lost 4 bases and J 10 bases, leaving 8 bases between the germline ends. Germline V gives CDR1 SNHLY, CDR2 FYNNEI.

The chain employs TRBV3-1 and TRBJ1-2; possible D gene TRBD1, 5 bases. The CDR3 has 14 residues. Per the germline V gene, CDR1 is LGHDT and CDR2 is YNNKEL (reference sequence). V gave up 3 bases and J gave up 4 bases, with 12 bases separating them. CDR3 loop: CASSHDTGSYGYTF. For the CDR3, the DNA is TGTGCCAGCAGCCACGACACAGGATCCTATGGCTACACCTTC.

This chain uses TRBV20-1 with TRBJ1-2; D is uncertain. Trimming took off 7 bases at V and 6 bases at J, with 18 bases between the two ends. CDR1 and CDR2 (germline): DFQATT, SNEGSKA (reference sequence). The CDR3 extends over 13 amino acids. The CDR3 DNA is TGCAGTGTCGAGACCCTGGGTAGTGATGGCTACACCTTC. Protein product: CSVETLGSDGYTF.

There are many counts of this clonotype. The chain's CDR3 is CASSTIRGPTEAFF. The DNA for the CDR3 is TGTGCCAGCAGTACAATCAGGGGGCCCACTGAAGCTTTCTTT. The gene calls are TRBV25-1 and TRBJ1-1, with 8 bases lining up with TRBD1. The germline gives CDR1 MGHDK, CDR2 SYGVNS. The CDR3 runs to 14 residues. V gave up 5 bases and J gave up 4 bases; unmatched junction bases: 6.

The J gene is TRBJ1-1, the V gene TRBV20-1, with 7 positions matching TRBD1. The CDR3 is 13 amino acids. V gave up 1 base and J gave up 3 bases; unmatched junction bases: 2. CDR1 and CDR2 from the germline V gene are DFQATT and SNEGSKA (reference sequence). CDR3 sequence: CSARADRYTEAFF. CDR3 DNA sequence: TGCAGTGCTAGAGCGGACAGGTACACTGAAGCTTTCTTT.

This clonotype was recorded at least ten times. The chain employs TRBV20-1 and TRBJ2-5; 9 nucleotides align to TRBD1. CDR1 and CDR2 (germline): DFQATT, SNEGSKA (reference sequence). The J segment lost 3 bases and the V segment lost 6 bases, leaving 5 bases of the junction unmatched. The CDR3 spans 13 residues. CDR3 sequence: CSATTGGKETQYF. The CDR3 DNA sequence: TGCAGTGCAACTACAGGGGGCAAAGAGACCCAGTACTTC.

The rearrangement uses TRBV7-2 and TRBJ2-1, with D perhaps TRBD2 (5 bases). The CDR3 has 16 amino acids. V lost 0 bases to trimming and J lost 1 base, with 10 bases between them. CDR1 SGHTA and CDR2 FQGNSA come from the germline V gene. CDR3 nucleotide sequence: TGTGCCAGCAGCTTAGCGCCTAGAGGGTCCTACAATGAGCAGTTCTTC. Its translation: CASSLAPRGSYNEQFF.

The table lists this clonotype with many counts. The V gene is TRBV7-2, the J gene TRBJ2-6; D is unclear. The V gene lost 6 bases and the J gene lost 0 bases, with 15 bases spanning the gap. CDR1 and CDR2 from the germline V gene are SGHTA and FQGNSA. The CDR3 sequence is 17 residues long. CDR3 protein: CASRSTLNHSGANVLTF. The CDR3 region has the DNA TGTGCCAGCAGATCCACCCTGAACCACTCTGGGGCCAACGTCCTGACTTTC.

This clonotype has ten or more counts. The chain employs TRBV6-2 or TRBV6-3 and TRBJ2-3; weak D call: TRBD2 (5 bases). The CDR3 is 11 residues long. V was clipped by 5 bases and J by 10 bases, with 10 bases between them. The germline CDR1 and CDR2 sequences are MNHEY and SVGEGT. CDR3 coding DNA: TGTGCCAGCAGTACCGGGGAATCGCAGTATTTT. Protein sequence: CASSTGESQYF.

This clonotype was seen more than once but under ten times. V is TRBV12-3 or TRBV12-4 and J is TRBJ2-1; a possible D gene is TRBD2 (6 bases). CDR3 size: 14 residues. Trimming stripped 7 bases from V and 8 bases from J, with 18 bases between. The CDR3: CASISGLFFHEQFF. Written as DNA, the CDR3 is TGTGCCAGCATCTCGGGACTGTTTTTCCATGAGCAGTTCTTC.

This clonotype was recorded at least ten times. The chain uses TRBV7-9 and TRBJ2-7; D unresolved. Per the germline V gene, CDR1 is SEHNR and CDR2 is FQNEAQ (reference sequence). The length of the CDR3 is 13 residues. Trimming took 1 base from V and 7 from J, leaving 11 bases between them. The CDR3 region is CASSLGAGNEQYF. As DNA, the CDR3 is TGTGCCAGCAGCTTAGGGGCAGGTAATGAGCAGTACTTC.

This clonotype has ten or more counts. The genes are TRBV5-1 and TRBJ1-2, with TRBD1 matching 9 bases. Germline CDR1 reads SGHRS; CDR2 reads YFSETQ. This CDR3 comprises 17 residues. The junction had 9 bases not matched to a gene; V was cut back by 0 bases and J by 3 bases. The CDR3 here is CASSLETGTGWYYGYTF. As DNA, the CDR3 is TGCGCCAGCAGCTTGGAAACCGGGACAGGGTGGTACTATGGCTACACCTTC.

The sample holds many counts of this clonotype. The chain joins TRBV20-1 to TRBJ2-1; D unresolved. Looked up from germline, CDR1 is DFQATT and CDR2 is SNEGSKA (reference sequence). With 1 base removed from V and 8 bases from J, the gap between germline ends came to 21 bases. The length of the CDR3 is 16 residues. The DNA for the CDR3 is TGCAGTGCTAGAGGCCCGGCGTCGGATCCCTCGGATGAGCAGTTCTTC. This codes for CSARGPASDPSDEQFF.

This clonotype was seen repeatedly, ten times or more. V and J are TRBV12-3 or TRBV12-4 and TRBJ2-7, with a tentative D call TRBD2 (6 bases). The CDR3 extends over 16 amino acids. Trimming pared 3 bases from V and 0 bases from J, leaving 15 bases between. CDR3 protein: CASSLRLAKSSYEQYF. The CDR3 nucleotides read TGTGCCAGCAGTTTGAGGCTAGCGAAGAGCTCCTACGAGCAGTACTTC.

This clonotype has ten or more counts. This sequence joins TRBV5-1 and TRBJ2-1; either TRBD1 or TRBD2 may fit D (5 bases each). Trimming removed 0 bases from V and 8 bases from J, with 24 bases in between. The germline V gene encodes CDR1 SGHRS and CDR2 YFSETQ. The CDR3 consists of 18 residues. CDR3 nucleotides: TGCGCCAGCAGCTTGGTATACAAGACGGGACCCCGGAGGTATGAGCAGTTCTTC. Amino acid sequence: CASSLVYKTGPRRYEQFF.

A few counts support this clonotype. This rearrangement joins TRBV20-1 to TRBJ2-7; the match to TRBD2 covers 7 bases. V was pared by 0 bases and J by 1 base, with 9 bases of the junction left unmatched. The CDR3 sequence is 16 residues long. Looked up from germline, CDR1 is DFQATT and CDR2 is SNEGSKA (reference sequence). CDR3: CSARDPKTSFSYEQYF. DNA of the CDR3: TGCAGTGCTAGAGATCCGAAGACTAGCTTTTCCTACGAGCAGTACTTC.

There are many counts of this clonotype. The chain recombines TRBV7-6 with TRBJ2-3; 16 nucleotides agree with TRBD2. The CDR3 extends over 19 amino acids. V gave up 2 bases and J gave up 5 bases; unmatched junction bases: 10. Germline V lookup: CDR1 SGHVS, CDR2 FNYEAQ. CDR3 nucleotides: TGTGCCAGCAGCTTAAAACCGGGACTAGCGGGAGGGCCACTAGATACGCAGTATTTT. Its protein is CASSLKPGLAGGPLDTQYF.

This clonotype was seen only a few times. V is TRBV4-1 and J is TRBJ1-4, with 8 bases fitting TRBD1. V dropped 7 bases and J dropped 6; count of bases not matched to a gene: 7. The CDR3 loop spans 14 amino acids. The germline CDR1 and CDR2 sequences are MGHRA and YSYEKL. The CDR3 nucleotides read TGCGCCAGCAACGACAGGGGCGAGGATGAAAAACTGTTTTTT. Translation gives CASNDRGEDEKLFF.

This clonotype has more than one count but fewer than ten. This chain connects TRBV20-1 to TRBJ2-1; D may be TRBD2 (5 bases). Germline lookup yields CDR1 DFQATT and CDR2 SNEGSKA (reference sequence). This CDR3 region has 12 residues. Between the trimmed V and J ends, which lost 6 bases and 8 bases, there was a span of 14 bases. The CDR3 sequence: CSARRTSDEQFF. The CDR3 DNA reads as TGCAGTGCCCGGAGGACCAGCGATGAGCAGTTCTTC.